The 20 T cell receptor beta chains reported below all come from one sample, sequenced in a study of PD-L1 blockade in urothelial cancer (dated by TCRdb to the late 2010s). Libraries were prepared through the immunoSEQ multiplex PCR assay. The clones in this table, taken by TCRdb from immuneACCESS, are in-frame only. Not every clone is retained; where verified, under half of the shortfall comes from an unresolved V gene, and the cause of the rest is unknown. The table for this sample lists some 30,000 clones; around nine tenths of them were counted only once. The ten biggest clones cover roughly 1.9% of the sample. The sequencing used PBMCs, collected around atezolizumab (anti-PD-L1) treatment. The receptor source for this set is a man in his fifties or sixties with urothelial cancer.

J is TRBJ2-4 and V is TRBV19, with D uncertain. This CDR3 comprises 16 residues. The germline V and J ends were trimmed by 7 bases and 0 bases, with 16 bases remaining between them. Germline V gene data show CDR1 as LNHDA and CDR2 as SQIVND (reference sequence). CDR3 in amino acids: CASIPTLSPAKNIQYF. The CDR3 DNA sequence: TGTGCCAGTATCCCGACACTTTCACCAGCCAAAAACATTCAGTACTTC.

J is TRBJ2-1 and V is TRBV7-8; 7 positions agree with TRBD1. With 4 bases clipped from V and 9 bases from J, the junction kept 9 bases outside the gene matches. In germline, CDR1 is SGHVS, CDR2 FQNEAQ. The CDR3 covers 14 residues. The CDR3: CASSSRDSHGEQFF. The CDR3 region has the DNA TGTGCCAGCAGCTCCCGGGACAGTCACGGTGAGCAGTTCTTC.

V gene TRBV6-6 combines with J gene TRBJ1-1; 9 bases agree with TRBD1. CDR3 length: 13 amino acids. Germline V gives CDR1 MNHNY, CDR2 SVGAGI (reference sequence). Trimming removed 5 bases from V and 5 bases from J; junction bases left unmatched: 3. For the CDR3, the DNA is TGTGCCAGCAGTGGGACAGGGTGGACTGAAGCTTTCTTT. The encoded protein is CASSGTGWTEAFF.

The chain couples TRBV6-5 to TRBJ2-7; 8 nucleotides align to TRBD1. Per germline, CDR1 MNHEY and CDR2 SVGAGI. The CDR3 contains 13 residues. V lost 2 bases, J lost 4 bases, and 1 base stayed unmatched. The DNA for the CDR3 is TGTGCCAGCAGTTACAGGGACAGGTACGAGCAGTACTTC. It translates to CASSYRDRYEQYF.

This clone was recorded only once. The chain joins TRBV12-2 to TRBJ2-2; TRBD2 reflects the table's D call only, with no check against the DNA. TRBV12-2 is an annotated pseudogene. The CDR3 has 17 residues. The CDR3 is CASRLGGYGVCTGELFF. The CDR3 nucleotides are TGTGCAAGTCGCTTAGGTGGGTACGGGGTTTGCACCGGGGAGCTGTTTTTT.

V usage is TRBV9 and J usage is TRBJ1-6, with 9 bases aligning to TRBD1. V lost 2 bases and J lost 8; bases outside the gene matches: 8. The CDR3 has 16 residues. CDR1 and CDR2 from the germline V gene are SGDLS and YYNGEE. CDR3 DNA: TGTGCCAGCAGCGTCTACCGAACAGGGGGCGATTCACCCCTCCACTTT. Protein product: CASSVYRTGGDSPLHF.

The CDR3 region has the DNA TGTGCCAGCTCACCACCGAGCGGGGGGGCGATTTGGGAGCAGTACTTC. This translates into CASSPPSGGAIWEQYF. V is TRBV18 and J is TRBJ2-7, with TRBD2 matching 10 bases. V lost 0 bases and J lost 7; bases outside the gene matches: 9. The V gene's germline CDR1 is KGHSH and CDR2 LQKENI. The length of the CDR3 is 16 residues.

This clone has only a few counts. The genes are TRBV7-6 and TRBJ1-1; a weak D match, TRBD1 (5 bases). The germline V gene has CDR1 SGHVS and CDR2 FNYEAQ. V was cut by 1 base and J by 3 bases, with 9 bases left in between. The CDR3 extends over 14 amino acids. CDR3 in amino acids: CASSLVGGDTEAFF. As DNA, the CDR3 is TGTGCCAGCAGCTTAGTCGGAGGGGACACTGAAGCTTTCTTT.

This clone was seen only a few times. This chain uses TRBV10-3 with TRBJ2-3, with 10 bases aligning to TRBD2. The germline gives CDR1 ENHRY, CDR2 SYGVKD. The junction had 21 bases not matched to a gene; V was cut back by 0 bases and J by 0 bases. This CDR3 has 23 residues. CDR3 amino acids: CAISESIGELASGGLSSTDTQYF. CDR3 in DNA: TGTGCCATCAGTGAGTCGATCGGGGAACTCGCTAGCGGGGGATTATCTAGCACAGATACGCAGTATTTT.

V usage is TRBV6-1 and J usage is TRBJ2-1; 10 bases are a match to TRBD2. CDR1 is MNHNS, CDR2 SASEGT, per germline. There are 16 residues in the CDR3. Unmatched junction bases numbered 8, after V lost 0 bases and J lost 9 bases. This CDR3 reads CASSEAGLAGAPEQFF. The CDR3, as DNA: TGTGCCAGCAGTGAAGCGGGGCTAGCGGGAGCGCCTGAGCAGTTCTTC.

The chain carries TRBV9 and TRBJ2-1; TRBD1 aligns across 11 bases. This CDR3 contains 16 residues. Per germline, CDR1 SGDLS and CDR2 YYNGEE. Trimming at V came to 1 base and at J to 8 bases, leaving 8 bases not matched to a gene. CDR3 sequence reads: CASSVSGTGGTYEQFF. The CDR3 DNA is TGTGCCAGCAGCGTATCCGGGACAGGGGGTACTTATGAGCAGTTCTTC.

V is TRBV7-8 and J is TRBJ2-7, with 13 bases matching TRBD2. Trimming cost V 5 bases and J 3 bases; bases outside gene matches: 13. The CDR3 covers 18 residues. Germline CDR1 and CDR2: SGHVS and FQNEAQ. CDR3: CASSGGTSGVALGYEQYF. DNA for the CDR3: TGTGCCAGCAGCGGCGGGACTAGCGGGGTTGCCCTGGGCTACGAGCAGTACTTC. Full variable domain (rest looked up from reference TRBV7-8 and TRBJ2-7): GAGVSQSPRYKVAKRGQDVALRCDPISGHVSLFWYQQALGQGPEFLTYFQNEAQLDKSGLPSDRFFAERPEGSVSTLKIQRTQQEDSAVYLCASSGGTSGVALGYEQYFGPGTRLTVT.

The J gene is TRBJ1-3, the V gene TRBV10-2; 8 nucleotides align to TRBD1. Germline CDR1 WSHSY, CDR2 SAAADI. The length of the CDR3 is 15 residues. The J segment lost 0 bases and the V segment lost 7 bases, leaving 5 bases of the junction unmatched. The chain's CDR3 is CASKAGQGSGNTIYF. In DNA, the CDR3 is TGCGCCAGCAAAGCTGGACAGGGCTCTGGAAACACCATATATTTT.

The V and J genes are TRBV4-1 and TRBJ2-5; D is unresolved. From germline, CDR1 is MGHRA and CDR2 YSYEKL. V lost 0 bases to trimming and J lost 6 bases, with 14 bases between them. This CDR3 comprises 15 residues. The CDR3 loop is CASSQDIWQIKTQYF. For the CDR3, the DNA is TGCGCCAGCAGCCAAGATATTTGGCAGATTAAGACCCAGTACTTC.

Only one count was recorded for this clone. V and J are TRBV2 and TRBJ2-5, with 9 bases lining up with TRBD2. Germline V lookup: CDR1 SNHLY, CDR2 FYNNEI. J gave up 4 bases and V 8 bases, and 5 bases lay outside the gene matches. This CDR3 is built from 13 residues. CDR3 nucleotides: TGTGCCAGCGGAGTAGCGGGGGTAGAGACCCAGTACTTC. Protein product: CASGVAGVETQYF.

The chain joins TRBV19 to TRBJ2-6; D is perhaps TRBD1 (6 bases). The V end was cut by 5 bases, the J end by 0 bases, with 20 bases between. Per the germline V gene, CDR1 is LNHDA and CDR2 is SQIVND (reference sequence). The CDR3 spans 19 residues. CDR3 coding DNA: TGTGCCAGTAGTTCCCGGACAGAACGAGGAGCCTCTGGGGCCAACGTCCTGACTTTC. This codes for CASSSRTERGASGANVLTF.

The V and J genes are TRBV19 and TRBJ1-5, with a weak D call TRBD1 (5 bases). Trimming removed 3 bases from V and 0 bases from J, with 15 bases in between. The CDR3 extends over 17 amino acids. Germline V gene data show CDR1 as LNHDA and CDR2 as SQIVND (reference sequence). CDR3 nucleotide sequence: TGTGCCAGTAGTATCGGGGCAGGGAGGGGTAGCAATCAGCCCCAGCATTTT. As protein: CASSIGAGRGSNQPQHF.

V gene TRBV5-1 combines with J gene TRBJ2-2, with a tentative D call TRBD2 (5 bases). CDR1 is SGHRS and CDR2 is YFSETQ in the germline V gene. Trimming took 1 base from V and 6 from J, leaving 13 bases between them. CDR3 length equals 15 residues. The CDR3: CASSLPLALSGELFF. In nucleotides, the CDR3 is TGCGCCAGCAGCTTGCCCCTAGCACTTTCCGGGGAGCTGTTTTTT.

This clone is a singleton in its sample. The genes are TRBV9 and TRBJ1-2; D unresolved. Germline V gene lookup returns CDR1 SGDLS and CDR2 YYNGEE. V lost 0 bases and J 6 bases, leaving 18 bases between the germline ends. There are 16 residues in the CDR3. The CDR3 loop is CASSVVAGLETNGYTF. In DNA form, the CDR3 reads TGTGCCAGCAGCGTAGTAGCAGGACTGGAAACCAATGGCTACACCTTC.

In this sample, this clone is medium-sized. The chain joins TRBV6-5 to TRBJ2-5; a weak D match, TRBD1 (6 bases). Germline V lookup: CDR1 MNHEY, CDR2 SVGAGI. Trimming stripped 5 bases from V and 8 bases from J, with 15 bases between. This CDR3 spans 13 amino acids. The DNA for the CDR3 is TGTGCCAGCAGTACGACAGGCGGCCTAACCCAGTACTTC. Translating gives CASSTTGGLTQYF.